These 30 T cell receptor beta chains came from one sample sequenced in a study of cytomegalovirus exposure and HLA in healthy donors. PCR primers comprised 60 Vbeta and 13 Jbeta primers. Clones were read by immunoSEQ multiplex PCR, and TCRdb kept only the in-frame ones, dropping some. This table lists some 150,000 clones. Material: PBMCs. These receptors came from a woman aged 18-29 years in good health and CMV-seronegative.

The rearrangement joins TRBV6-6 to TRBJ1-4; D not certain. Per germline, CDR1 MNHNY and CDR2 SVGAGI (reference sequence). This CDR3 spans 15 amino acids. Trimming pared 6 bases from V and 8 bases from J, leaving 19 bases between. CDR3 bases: TGTGCCAGCAGCTATCGACCTCGGGGTGGCGAAAAACTGTTTTTT. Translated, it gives CASSYRPRGGEKLFF.

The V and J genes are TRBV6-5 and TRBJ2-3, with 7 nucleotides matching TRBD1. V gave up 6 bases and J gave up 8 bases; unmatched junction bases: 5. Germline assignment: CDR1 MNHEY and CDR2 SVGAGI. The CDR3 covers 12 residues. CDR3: CASSSRQGTQYF. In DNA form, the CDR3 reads TGTGCCAGCAGCTCCCGACAGGGTACGCAGTATTTT.

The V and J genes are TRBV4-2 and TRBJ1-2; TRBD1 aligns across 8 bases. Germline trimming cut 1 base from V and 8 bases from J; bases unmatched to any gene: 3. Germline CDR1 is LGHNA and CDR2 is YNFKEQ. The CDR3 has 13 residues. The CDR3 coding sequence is TGTGCCAGCAGCCAAGCAGGGGGCAGCGGCTACACCTTC. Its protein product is CASSQAGGSGYTF.

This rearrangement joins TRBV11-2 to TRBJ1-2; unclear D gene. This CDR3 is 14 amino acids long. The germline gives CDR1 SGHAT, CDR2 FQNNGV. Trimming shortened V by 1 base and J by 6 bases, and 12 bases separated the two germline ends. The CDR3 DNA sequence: TGTGCCAGCAGCTTAGCCGGAGTAAAGAATGGCTACACCTTC. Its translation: CASSLAGVKNGYTF.

The CDR3 coding sequence is TGTGCCACCAGCCCGTGGACTAGCGGATTCTACAATGAGCAGTTCTTC. This sequence encodes CATSPWTSGFYNEQFF. The chain uses TRBV15 and TRBJ2-1, with 10 nucleotides matching TRBD2. The CDR3 runs to 16 residues. The V segment lost 5 bases and the J segment 3 bases; nucleotides outside the gene matches: 7. The V gene's germline CDR1 is LNHNV and CDR2 YYDKDF (reference sequence).

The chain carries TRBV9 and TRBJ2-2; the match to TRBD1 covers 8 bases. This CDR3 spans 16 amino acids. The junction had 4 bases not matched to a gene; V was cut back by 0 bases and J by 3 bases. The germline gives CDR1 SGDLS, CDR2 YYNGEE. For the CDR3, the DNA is TGTGCCAGCAGCGTAGTGACAGGGGTCGACACCGGGGAGCTGTTTTTT. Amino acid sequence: CASSVVTGVDTGELFF.

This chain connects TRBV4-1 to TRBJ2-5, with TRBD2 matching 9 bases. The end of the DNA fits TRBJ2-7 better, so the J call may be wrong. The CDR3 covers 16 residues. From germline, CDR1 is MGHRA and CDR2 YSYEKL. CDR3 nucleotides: TGCGCCAGCAGCCCCTACCACGAAGCGGGAGGCTACGAGCAGTACTTC. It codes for CASSPYHEAGGYEQYF.

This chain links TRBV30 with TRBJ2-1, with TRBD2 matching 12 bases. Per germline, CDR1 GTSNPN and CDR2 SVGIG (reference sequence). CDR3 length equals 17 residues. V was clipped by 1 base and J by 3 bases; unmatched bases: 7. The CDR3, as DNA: TGTGCCTGGAGTGCCACGACTAGCGGGAGCCTCTACAATGAGCAGTTCTTC. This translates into CAWSATTSGSLYNEQFF. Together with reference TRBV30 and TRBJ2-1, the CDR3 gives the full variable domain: SQTIHQWPATLVQPVGSPLSLECTVEGTSNPNLYWYRQAAGRGLQLLFYSVGIGQISSEVPQNLSASRPQDRQFILSSKKLLLSDSGFYLCAWSATTSGSLYNEQFFGPGTRLTVL.

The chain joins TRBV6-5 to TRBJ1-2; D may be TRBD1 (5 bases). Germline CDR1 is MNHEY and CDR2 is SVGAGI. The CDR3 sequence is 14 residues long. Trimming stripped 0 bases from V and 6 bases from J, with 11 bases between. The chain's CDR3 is CASSYSTAGDGYTF. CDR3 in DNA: TGTGCCAGCAGTTACTCGACAGCAGGCGATGGCTACACCTTC.

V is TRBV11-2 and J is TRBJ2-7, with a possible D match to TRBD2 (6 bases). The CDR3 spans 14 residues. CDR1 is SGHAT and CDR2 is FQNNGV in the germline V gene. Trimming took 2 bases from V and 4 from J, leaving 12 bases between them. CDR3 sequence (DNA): TGTGCCAGCAGCTTAACCCGGGACTCTTACGAGCAGTACGTC. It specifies CASSLTRDSYEQYV.

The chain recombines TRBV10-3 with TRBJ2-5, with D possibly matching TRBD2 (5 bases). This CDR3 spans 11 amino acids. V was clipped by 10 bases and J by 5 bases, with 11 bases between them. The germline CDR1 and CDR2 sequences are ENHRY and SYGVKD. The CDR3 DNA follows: TGTGCCACCCTGGGAGTTGAGACCCAGTACTTC. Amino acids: CATLGVETQYF.

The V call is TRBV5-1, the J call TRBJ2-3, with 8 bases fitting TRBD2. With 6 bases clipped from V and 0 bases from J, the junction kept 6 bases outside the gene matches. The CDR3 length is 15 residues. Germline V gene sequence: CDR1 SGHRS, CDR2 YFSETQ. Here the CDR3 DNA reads TGCGCCAGCACCCCGGGGGGGAGCAGCACAGATACGCAGTATTTT. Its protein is CASTPGGSSTDTQYF.

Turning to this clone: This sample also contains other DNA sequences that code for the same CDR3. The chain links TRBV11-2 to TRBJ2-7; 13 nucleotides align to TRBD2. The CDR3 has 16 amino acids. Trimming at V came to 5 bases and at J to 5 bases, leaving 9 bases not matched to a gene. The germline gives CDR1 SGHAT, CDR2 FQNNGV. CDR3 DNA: TGTGCCAGCAGCCCAGGACTAGCGGGAGTATTCGACGAGCAGTACGTC. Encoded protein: CASSPGLAGVFDEQYV.

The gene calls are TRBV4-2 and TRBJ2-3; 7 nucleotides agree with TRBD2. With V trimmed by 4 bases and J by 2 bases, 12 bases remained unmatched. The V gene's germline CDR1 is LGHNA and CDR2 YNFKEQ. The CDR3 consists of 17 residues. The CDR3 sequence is CASSPLGLAANTDTQYF. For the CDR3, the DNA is TGTGCCAGCAGCCCCCTGGGGCTAGCGGCTAACACAGATACGCAGTATTTT.

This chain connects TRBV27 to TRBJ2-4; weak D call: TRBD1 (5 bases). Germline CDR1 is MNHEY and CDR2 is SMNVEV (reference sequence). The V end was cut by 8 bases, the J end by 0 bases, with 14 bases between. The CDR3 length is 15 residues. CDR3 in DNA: TGTGCCAGCGGCCAGGGCGCACTAGCCAAAAACATTCAGTACTTC. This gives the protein CASGQGALAKNIQYF.

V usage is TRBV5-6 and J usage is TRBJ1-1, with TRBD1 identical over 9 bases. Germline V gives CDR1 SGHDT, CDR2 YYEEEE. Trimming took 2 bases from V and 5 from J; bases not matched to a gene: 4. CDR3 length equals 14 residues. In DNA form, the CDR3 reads TGTGCCAGCAGCTTTCCGACAGGGGGGACTGAAGCTTTCTTT. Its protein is CASSFPTGGTEAFF.

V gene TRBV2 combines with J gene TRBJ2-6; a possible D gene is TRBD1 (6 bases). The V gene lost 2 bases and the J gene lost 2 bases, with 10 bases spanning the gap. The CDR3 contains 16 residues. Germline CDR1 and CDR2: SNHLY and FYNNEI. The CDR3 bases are TGTGCCAGCAGTGAAAAGGGGGTCCCTGGGGCCAACGTCCTGACTTTC. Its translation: CASSEKGVPGANVLTF.

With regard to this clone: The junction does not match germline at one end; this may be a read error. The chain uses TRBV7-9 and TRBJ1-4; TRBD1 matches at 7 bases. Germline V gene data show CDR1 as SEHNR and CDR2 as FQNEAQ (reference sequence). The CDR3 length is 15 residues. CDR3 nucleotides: TGTGCCAGCAGCCTAGCGGGACAGACAAGGGAAAAACTGTTTTTT. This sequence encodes CASSLAGQTREKLFF. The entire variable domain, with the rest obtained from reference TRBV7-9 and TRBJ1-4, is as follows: DTGVSQNPRHKITKRGQNVTFRCDPISEHNRLYWYRQTLGQGPEFLTYFQNEAQLEKSRLLSDRFSAERPKGSFSTLEIQRTEQGDSAMYLCASSLAGQTREKLFFGSGTQLSVL.

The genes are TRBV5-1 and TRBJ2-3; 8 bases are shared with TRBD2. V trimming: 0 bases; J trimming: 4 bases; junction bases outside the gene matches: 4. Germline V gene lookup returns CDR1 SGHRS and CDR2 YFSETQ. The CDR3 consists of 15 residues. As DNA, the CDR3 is TGCGCCAGCAGCTTGGAAAGCGGGAGCTCAGATACGCAGTATTTT. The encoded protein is CASSLESGSSDTQYF.

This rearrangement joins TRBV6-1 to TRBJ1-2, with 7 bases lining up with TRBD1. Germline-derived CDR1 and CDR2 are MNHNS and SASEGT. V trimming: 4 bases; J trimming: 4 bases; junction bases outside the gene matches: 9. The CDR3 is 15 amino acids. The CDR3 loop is CASSGFQGDSYGYTF. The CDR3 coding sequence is TGTGCCAGCAGTGGCTTCCAAGGGGACAGCTATGGCTACACCTTC.

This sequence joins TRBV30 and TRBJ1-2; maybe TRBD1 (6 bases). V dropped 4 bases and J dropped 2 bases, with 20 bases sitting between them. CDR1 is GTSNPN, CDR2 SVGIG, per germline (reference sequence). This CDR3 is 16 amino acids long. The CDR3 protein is CAWNEAYGTQNYGYTF. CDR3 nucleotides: TGTGCCTGGAATGAGGCGTACGGGACACAAAACTATGGCTACACCTTC.

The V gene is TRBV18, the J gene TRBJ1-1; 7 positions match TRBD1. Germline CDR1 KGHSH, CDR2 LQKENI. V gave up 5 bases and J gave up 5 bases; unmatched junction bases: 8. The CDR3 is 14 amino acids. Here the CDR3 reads CASSSRGVGTEAFF. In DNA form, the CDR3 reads TGTGCCAGCTCAAGCAGGGGGGTGGGGACTGAAGCTTTCTTT. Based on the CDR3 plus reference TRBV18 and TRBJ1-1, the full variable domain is NAGVMQNPRHLVRRRGQEARLRCSPMKGHSHVYWYRQLPEEGLKFMVYLQKENIIDESGMPKERFSAEFPKEGPSILRIQQVVRGDSAAYFCASSSRGVGTEAFFGQGTRLTVV.

The CDR3 region is CASSLDREGVAFF. The CDR3, as DNA: TGTGCCAGCAGCTTGGACAGGGAGGGAGTAGCTTTCTTT. The chain is built from TRBV5-4 and TRBJ1-1, with D possibly being TRBD1 (6 bases). V lost 0 bases, J lost 10 bases, and 13 bases lay in between. The CDR3 runs 13 residues. CDR1 and CDR2 from the germline V gene are SGHNT and YYREEE (reference sequence). Supplemented by reference TRBV5-4 and TRBJ1-1, the full variable domain reads ETGVTQSPTHLIKTRGQQVTLRCSSQSGHNTVSWYQQALGQGPQFIFQYYREEENGRGNFPPRFSGLQFPNYSSELNVNALELDDSALYLCASSLDREGVAFFGQGTRLTVV.

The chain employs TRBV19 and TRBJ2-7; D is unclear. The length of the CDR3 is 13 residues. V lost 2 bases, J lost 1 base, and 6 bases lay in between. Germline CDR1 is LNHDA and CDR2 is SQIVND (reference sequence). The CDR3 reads CASSIQASYEQYF. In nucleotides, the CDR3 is TGTGCCAGTAGTATACAGGCGTCCTACGAGCAGTACTTC.

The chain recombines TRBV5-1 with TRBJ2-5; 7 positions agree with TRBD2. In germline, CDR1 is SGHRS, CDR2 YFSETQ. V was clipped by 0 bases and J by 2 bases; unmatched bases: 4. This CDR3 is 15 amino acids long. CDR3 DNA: TGCGCCAGCAGCTTGGGCGGGAGTGGGCAAGAGACCCAGTACTTC. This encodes CASSLGGSGQETQYF.

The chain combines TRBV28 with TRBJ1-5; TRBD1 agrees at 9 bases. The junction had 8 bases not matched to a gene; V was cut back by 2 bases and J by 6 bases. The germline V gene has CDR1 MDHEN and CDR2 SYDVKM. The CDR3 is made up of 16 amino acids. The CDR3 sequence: CASSLNLGTGFQPQHF. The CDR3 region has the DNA TGTGCCAGCAGTTTAAATTTGGGGACAGGGTTTCAGCCCCAGCATTTT.

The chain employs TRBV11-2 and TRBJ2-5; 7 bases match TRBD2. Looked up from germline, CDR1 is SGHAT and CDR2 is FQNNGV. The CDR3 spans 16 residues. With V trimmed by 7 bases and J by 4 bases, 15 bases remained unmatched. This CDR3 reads CASTGTVGGSGETQYF. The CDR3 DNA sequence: TGTGCCAGCACCGGGACTGTGGGGGGGAGTGGAGAGACCCAGTACTTC.

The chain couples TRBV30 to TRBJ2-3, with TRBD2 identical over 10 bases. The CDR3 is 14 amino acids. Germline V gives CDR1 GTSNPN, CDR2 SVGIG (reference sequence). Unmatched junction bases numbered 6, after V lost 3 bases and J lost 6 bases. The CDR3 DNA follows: TGTGCCTGGAGGGCTAGCGGGAGAAGGGATACGCAGTATTTT. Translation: CAWRASGRRDTQYF.

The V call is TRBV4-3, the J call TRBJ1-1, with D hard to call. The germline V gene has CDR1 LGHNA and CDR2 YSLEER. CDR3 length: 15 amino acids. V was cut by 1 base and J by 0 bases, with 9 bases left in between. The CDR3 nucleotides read TGCGCCAGCAGCCAAGGTTATTTAATGAACACTGAAGCTTTCTTT. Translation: CASSQGYLMNTEAFF.

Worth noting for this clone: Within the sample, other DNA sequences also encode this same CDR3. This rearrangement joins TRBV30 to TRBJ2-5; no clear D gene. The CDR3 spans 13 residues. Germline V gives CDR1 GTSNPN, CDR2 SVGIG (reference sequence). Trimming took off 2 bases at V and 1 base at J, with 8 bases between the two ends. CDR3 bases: TGTGCCTGGAGTCCAGGATCCCAAGAGACCCAGTACTTC. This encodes CAWSPGSQETQYF.